This T cell receptor beta chain appears in the sequencing data of a study of blood T cell repertoires in COVID-19. The CDR3 contains 15 residues. Trimming took off 2 bases at V and 0 bases at J, with 10 bases between the two ends. Germline V CDR1 and CDR2: SEHNR, FQNEAQ (reference sequence). Clinical histories supplied by participants themselves formed the basis of cohort assignment. Authors' analysis steps: Researchers report that nucleated cell counts were estimated from reference gene primer amplification. The repertoire was sequenced with immunoSEQ multiplex PCR; TCRdb's copy has only in-frame clones and lacks some. D and trimming come from the DNA, and the V and J calls and clone size come from that table. The table shows about 220,000 clones, with nearly 90% occurring only once.

What was sequenced was PBMCs or T cells enriched from blood (not recorded which). The chain employs TRBV7-9 and TRBJ1-1, with unresolved D. This clonotype originated in a man aged 25-45 years who had been exposed to COVID-19. DNA of the CDR3: TGTGCCAGCAGCTTACTCCCCACGGTGAACACTGAAGCTTTCTTT. Protein product: CASSLLPTVNTEAFF.